Below are 29 T cell receptor beta chains sequenced from a single sample in a study of circulating CD8 cells and anti-PD-1 response in melanoma. Live CD3+CD8+TCRalphabeta+ cells were sorted into four subsets by PD-1 and/or TIGIT. TCR libraries were prepared from roughly 14 ng of total RNA with the QIAseq Immune Repertoire TCR panel. TCRdb recomputed calls from the reads with MiXCR, one row per CDR3 protein. The repertoire holds roughly 290 distinct CDR3 sequences, with 10% as singletons. The material was CD8+ T cells from PBMCs, obtained at baseline or after one month of anti-PD-1 therapy (not recorded which). Every receptor here comes from a human donor with melanoma.

By sample share, this clonotype is large. The chain combines TRBV7-2 with TRBJ2-7; D perhaps matches TRBD2 (6 bases). V shed 1 base and J shed 5 bases, with 15 bases lying between them. There are 15 residues in the CDR3. Germline values: CDR1 SGHTA, CDR2 FQGNSA. DNA for the CDR3: TGTGCCAGCAGCTTAGTCGGGGAGGCCCTCGACGAGCAGTACTTC. Its protein is CASSLVGEALDEQYF.

In its sample, this clonotype is medium-sized. The gene calls are TRBV5-6 and TRBJ1-1; possible D gene TRBD1, 5 bases. The CDR3 sequence is 12 residues long. The germline V gene has CDR1 SGHDT and CDR2 YYEEEE. Deletions cut 4 bases from V and 6 bases from J, with 10 bases between. The chain's CDR3 is CASSLRGAEAFF. The CDR3 region has the DNA TGTGCCAGCAGCCTAAGGGGAGCTGAAGCTTTCTTT.

Within the sample, this clonotype is large. The V gene is TRBV28, the J gene TRBJ2-1, with TRBD2 identical over 13 bases. Germline lookup yields CDR1 MDHEN and CDR2 SYDVKM. CDR3 size: 16 residues. The V segment lost 6 bases and the J segment 10 bases; nucleotides outside the gene matches: 12. CDR3 in DNA: TGTGCCAGCAGCTTCGAGGAACTAGCGGGAGGGGGGGAGCAGTTCTTC. Amino acids: CASSFEELAGGGEQFF.

This clonotype qualifies as large. This rearrangement joins TRBV28 to TRBJ2-1, with D hard to call. The germline V and J ends were trimmed by 7 bases and 7 bases, with 17 bases remaining between them. In germline, CDR1 is MDHEN, CDR2 SYDVKM. The length of the CDR3 is 14 residues. The CDR3 bases are TGTGCCAGCACCTTGGACCTCACTGGTAATGAGCAGTTCTTC. It yields the protein CASTLDLTGNEQFF.

This clonotype counts as large. The J gene is TRBJ2-7, the V gene TRBV19; D is unresolved. From germline, CDR1 is LNHDA and CDR2 SQIVND (reference sequence). Trimming shortened V by 3 bases and J by 0 bases, and 3 bases separated the two germline ends. The CDR3 runs 12 residues. The CDR3 spells CASSMNSYEQYF. The CDR3 DNA is TGTGCCAGTAGTATGAACTCCTACGAGCAGTACTTC.

In this sample, this clonotype is large. The chain has TRBV27 and TRBJ1-6, with 9 positions matching TRBD1. This CDR3 has 13 residues. Germline-derived CDR1 and CDR2 are MNHEY and SMNVEV (reference sequence). Losses at the gene ends were 8 bases for V and 7 bases for J; bases not matched to a gene: 3. The CDR3 bases are TGTGCCAGCGCCGACAGGGGGAATTCACCCCTCCACTTT. It translates to CASADRGNSPLHF.

In this sample, this clonotype is large (0.1 to 1%). This rearrangement joins TRBV28 to TRBJ2-7; a possible D gene is TRBD2 (5 bases). The CDR3 consists of 14 residues. V lost 7 bases to trimming and J lost 5 bases, with 18 bases between them. From germline, CDR1 is MDHEN and CDR2 SYDVKM. For the CDR3, the DNA is TGTGCCAGCACTTCCCCGGCGGGTATTCACGAGCAGTACTTC. Protein product: CASTSPAGIHEQYF.

As for this clonotype: The CDR3 does not close with the conserved phenylalanine or tryptophan, likely indicating a read error. The chain has TRBV24-1 and TRBJ2-2; 9 bases are shared with TRBD2. The CDR3 runs to 14 residues. Per germline, CDR1 KGHDR and CDR2 SFDVKD. Here the CDR3 reads CAASELAGTGELFL. The DNA for the CDR3 is TGTGCCGCCAGTGAACTAGCGGGCACCGGGGAGCTGTTTCTT.

In this sample, this clonotype is medium-sized (0.01 to 0.1%). As DNA, the CDR3 is TGCGCCAGCAGCTTGGACAGGGGGATCTCGGATACGCAGTATTTT. It is translated as CASSLDRGISDTQYF. The chain uses TRBV5-1 and TRBJ2-3, with TRBD1 matching over 8 bases. In germline, CDR1 is SGHRS, CDR2 YFSETQ. J lost 6 bases, V lost 0 bases, and 6 bases had no gene match. The CDR3 loop spans 15 amino acids.

The chain joins TRBV2 to TRBJ1-1; TRBD1 matches at 7 bases. Germline loops: CDR1 SNHLY, CDR2 FYNNEI. The CDR3 consists of 16 residues. V was pared by 5 bases and J by 3 bases, with 12 bases of the junction left unmatched. The CDR3 region is CASSPLGTELDTEAFF. CDR3 DNA: TGTGCCAGCAGTCCCCTAGGGACAGAGCTAGACACTGAAGCTTTCTTT.

This clonotype is labeled as medium-sized. The rearrangement joins TRBV2 to TRBJ1-5, with 8 bases matching TRBD1. In germline, CDR1 is SNHLY, CDR2 FYNNEI. The CDR3 has 15 residues. The V segment lost 6 bases and the J segment 3 bases; nucleotides outside the gene matches: 7. The CDR3, as DNA: TGTGCCAGCAGGCAGGTGACAGGGGACAATCAGCCCCAGCATTTT. This codes for CASRQVTGDNQPQHF.

In its sample, this clonotype is large. The chain recombines TRBV18 with TRBJ2-7, with D possibly TRBD1 on 6 matching bases. Trimming took off 2 bases at V and 3 bases at J, with 17 bases between the two ends. The germline V gene encodes CDR1 KGHSH and CDR2 LQKENI. This CDR3 is 16 amino acids long. This CDR3 is CASSPEGQSLLYEQYF. DNA for the CDR3: TGTGCCAGCTCACCAGAAGGACAGTCGCTTCTCTACGAGCAGTACTTC.

Sample share makes this clonotype medium-sized. The chain carries TRBV2 and TRBJ2-7; possible D gene TRBD2, 6 bases. The CDR3 runs to 10 residues. Trimming stripped 11 bases from V and 7 bases from J, with 12 bases between. The germline V gene encodes CDR1 SNHLY and CDR2 FYNNEI. The CDR3 DNA is TGTGCCGGAGGGAGGCAGGAGCAGTACTTC. Translated, it gives CAGGRQEQYF. Filled out from reference TRBV2 and TRBJ2-7, the complete variable domain reads EPEVTQTPSHQVTQMGQEVILRCVPISNHLYFYWYRQILGQKVEFLVSFYNNEISEKSEIFDDQFSVERPDGSNFTLKIRSTKLEDSAMYFCAGGRQEQYFGPGTRLTVT.

This clonotype ranks as medium-sized. The J gene is TRBJ1-2, the V gene TRBV28; D gene unclear. Germline-derived CDR1 and CDR2 are MDHEN and SYDVKM. Trimming cost V 3 bases and J 8 bases, with 13 bases left between them. This CDR3 contains 13 residues. CDR3 sequence: CASSFKWAEGYTF. The DNA for the CDR3 is TGTGCCAGCAGTTTCAAGTGGGCGGAAGGCTACACCTTC.

This clonotype is large (0.1 to 1%). The chain recombines TRBV27 with TRBJ2-5; D gene unclear. Per the germline V gene, CDR1 is MNHEY and CDR2 is SMNVEV (reference sequence). Deletions cut 5 bases from V and 2 bases from J, with 9 bases between. CDR3 length: 13 amino acids. The CDR3 DNA follows: TGTGCCAGCAGTCGAGTAGTTCAAGAGACCCAGTACTTC. Translation gives CASSRVVQETQYF.

By sample share, this clonotype is medium-sized. V gene TRBV7-6 combines with J gene TRBJ2-1; D remains unclear. V lost 1 base and J 0 bases, leaving 7 bases between the germline ends. CDR1 is SGHVS and CDR2 is FNYEAQ in the germline V gene. This CDR3 region has 15 residues. The CDR3 nucleotides read TGTGCCAGCAGCTTAGGACCCAGCTCCTACAATGAGCAGTTCTTC. It yields the protein CASSLGPSSYNEQFF.

This clonotype is termed large. This chain joins TRBV9 and TRBJ1-5; D possibly corresponds to TRBD1 (6 bases). The CDR3 length is 18 residues. CDR1 and CDR2 (germline): SGDLS, YYNGEE. V dropped 3 bases and J dropped 6 bases, with 25 bases sitting between them. The CDR3 DNA reads TGTGCCAGCAGCGAACCCAAGATAGGGGGGGTTATAGGTCAGCCCCAGCATTTT. Translated, it gives CASSEPKIGGVIGQPQHF. The full variable domain, with the rest looked up from reference TRBV9 and TRBJ1-5, is DSGVTQTPKHLITATGQRVTLRCSPRSGDLSVYWYQQSLDQGLQFLIQYYNGEERAKGNILERFSAQQFPDLHSELNLSSLELGDSALYFCASSEPKIGGVIGQPQHFGDGTRLSIL.

By sample share, this clonotype is medium-sized. The V call is TRBV20-1, the J call TRBJ2-1; 10 nucleotides agree with TRBD2. Germline V gene sequence: CDR1 DFQATT, CDR2 SNEGSKA (reference sequence). The CDR3 is 16 amino acids. With V trimmed by 3 bases and J by 5 bases, 10 bases remained unmatched. The CDR3 is CSASEALAGVNNEQFF. DNA of the CDR3: TGCAGTGCTAGTGAGGCGCTAGCGGGAGTGAACAATGAGCAGTTCTTC.

Judged by abundance, this clonotype is large. Here the CDR3 reads CASRPGQGTDTQYF. The CDR3 DNA reads as TGTGCCAGCAGACCGGGACAGGGAACAGATACGCAGTATTTT. The V call is TRBV27, the J call TRBJ2-3, with 9 bases lining up with TRBD1. CDR1 is MNHEY, CDR2 SMNVEV, per germline (reference sequence). CDR3 length equals 14 residues. The V segment lost 6 bases and the J segment 3 bases; nucleotides outside the gene matches: 4.

By share, this clonotype ranks as large (0.1 to 1%). CDR3 protein: CASSVARSTSTDTQYF. CDR3 nucleotides: TGTGCCAGCAGCGTAGCTCGTAGTACTAGCACAGATACGCAGTATTTT. The V call is TRBV9, the J call TRBJ2-3, with D unclear. Germline V gives CDR1 SGDLS, CDR2 YYNGEE. CDR3 length: 16 amino acids. V dropped 0 bases and J dropped 0 bases, with 11 bases sitting between them.

As for this clonotype: A read error may produce the germline difference seen at one junction end. V and J are TRBV28 and TRBJ2-2, with 8 bases aligning to TRBD1. The CDR3 spans 16 residues. Germline V gene lookup returns CDR1 MDHEN and CDR2 SYDVKM. CDR3 bases: TGTGCCAGCAGTCCTAAGGACAGGGCAGACACCGGGGAGCTGCTTTTT. It encodes CASSPKDRADTGELLF. Based on the CDR3 plus reference TRBV28 and TRBJ2-2, the full variable domain is DVKVTQSSRYLVKRTGEKVFLECVQDMDHENMFWYRQDPGLGLRLIYFSYDVKMKEKGDIPEGYSVSREKKERFSLILESASTNQTSMYLCASSPKDRADTGELLFGEGSRLTVL.

By share, this clonotype ranks as large. V is TRBV27 and J is TRBJ2-1; tentative D call: TRBD2 (7 bases). V was clipped by 0 bases and J by 6 bases, with 18 bases between them. CDR3 length equals 17 residues. Germline CDR1 reads MNHEY; CDR2 reads SMNVEV (reference sequence). The CDR3 DNA reads TGTGCCAGCAGTTTATCGGGGGCTAGCGGTCTTCGCAATGAGCAGTTCTTC. The encoded protein is CASSLSGASGLRNEQFF.

By proportion, this clonotype is medium-sized. The V call is TRBV11-2, the J call TRBJ1-2, with D possibly TRBD1 on 6 matching bases. Germline V CDR1 and CDR2: SGHAT, FQNNGV. The ends were cut back, 4 bases at V and 2 bases at J, with 11 bases in the middle. This CDR3 region has 14 residues. CDR3 nucleotides: TGTGCCAGCAGCTCCGGCGGGGGCAACTATGGCTACACCTTC. This translates into CASSSGGGNYGYTF. The variable domain in full, completed from reference TRBV11-2 and TRBJ1-2, reads EAGVAQSPRYKIIEKRQSVAFWCNPISGHATLYWYQQILGQGPKLLIQFQNNGVVDDSQLPKDRFSAERLKGVDSTLKIQPAKLEDSAVYLCASSSGGGNYGYTFGSGTRLTVV.

This clonotype ranks as large. This chain uses TRBV27 with TRBJ2-1, with D perhaps matching TRBD2 (6 bases). Trimming pared 4 bases from V and 6 bases from J, leaving 10 bases between. Per germline, CDR1 MNHEY and CDR2 SMNVEV (reference sequence). The CDR3 has 13 amino acids. The CDR3 DNA reads as TGTGCCAGCAGTTCGGGACTTTCCAATGAGCAGTTCTTC. Translation: CASSSGLSNEQFF.

Sample share makes this clonotype large (0.1 to 1%). The CDR3 bases are TGTGCCACCAGCACAGGACAGGGAGAAGAGACCCAGTACTTC. This sequence encodes CATSTGQGEETQYF. V usage is TRBV15 and J usage is TRBJ2-5; 8 bases are a match to TRBD1. Germline V lookup: CDR1 LNHNV, CDR2 YYDKDF (reference sequence). CDR3 length: 14 amino acids. V shed 4 bases, J shed 3 bases, and the junction held 4 bases outside the gene matches.

This clonotype is judged medium-sized. Sequence at one end of the junction differs from germline and may be a read error. The chain joins TRBV6-2 or TRBV6-3 to TRBJ2-3; the match to TRBD1 covers 8 bases. The germline CDR1 and CDR2 sequences are MNHEY and SVGEGT. This CDR3 is built from 17 residues. The CDR3 here is CASSYTLTENWDRQIFF. The DNA of the CDR3 is TGTGCCAGCAGTTACACTCTCACTGAAAATTGGGACAGGCAAATCTTTTTT.

This clonotype occurred a few times. The V gene is TRBV27, the J gene TRBJ2-2, with 8 positions matching TRBD1. Trimming took 8 bases from V and 5 from J; bases not matched to a gene: 4. There are 13 residues in the CDR3. Germline values: CDR1 MNHEY, CDR2 SMNVEV (reference sequence). In DNA form, the CDR3 reads TGTGCCAGCCAGGGGGCGAGGACCGGGGAGCTGTTTTTT. Translation: CASQGARTGELFF.

The sample holds a few counts of this clonotype. The CDR3 here is CASSPGGGNYGYTF. As DNA, the CDR3 is TGTGCCAGCAGCCCCGGCGGGGGCAACTATGGCTACACCTTC. The V call is TRBV11-2, the J call TRBJ1-2; D is possibly TRBD1 (6 bases). The CDR3 runs to 14 residues. With 5 bases removed from V and 2 bases from J, the gap between germline ends came to 12 bases. Germline CDR1 reads SGHAT; CDR2 reads FQNNGV.

This clonotype qualifies as large (0.1 to 1%). The V and J genes are TRBV2 and TRBJ1-5; no reliable D call. The CDR3 runs to 16 residues. Germline CDR1 is SNHLY and CDR2 is FYNNEI. V was clipped by 8 bases and J by 0 bases, with 17 bases between them. The CDR3: CASESRPVYSNQPQHF. The DNA for the CDR3 is TGTGCCAGCGAATCCCGTCCGGTTTATAGCAATCAGCCCCAGCATTTT.